This T cell receptor beta chain is drawn from a study of Graves' ophthalmopathy and Graves' hyperthyroidism. This clonotype has only a few counts. RNA transcripts provided the template for amplifying TCR beta CDR3 regions. HTBI primers served in a first-round RT-PCR, which a second-round multiplex PCR followed. TCRdb re-called the multiplex PCR reads through MiXCR, storing one row per CDR3 protein. The sample contains fewer than 600,000 distinct CDR3 sequences, 13% to 15% of which appear only once. V shed 4 bases, J shed 3 bases, and the junction held 6 bases outside the gene matches. The CDR3 totals 14 residues. Per the germline V gene, CDR1 is SGHRS and CDR2 is YFSETQ.

Sequenced: blood. This receptor was obtained from a woman in her thirties with Graves' ophthalmopathy. This chain connects TRBV5-1 to TRBJ1-2; 7 bases are a match to TRBD1. The CDR3 loop reads CASSATGWDYGYTF. DNA of the CDR3: TGCGCCAGCAGCGCGACAGGGTGGGACTATGGCTACACCTTC.